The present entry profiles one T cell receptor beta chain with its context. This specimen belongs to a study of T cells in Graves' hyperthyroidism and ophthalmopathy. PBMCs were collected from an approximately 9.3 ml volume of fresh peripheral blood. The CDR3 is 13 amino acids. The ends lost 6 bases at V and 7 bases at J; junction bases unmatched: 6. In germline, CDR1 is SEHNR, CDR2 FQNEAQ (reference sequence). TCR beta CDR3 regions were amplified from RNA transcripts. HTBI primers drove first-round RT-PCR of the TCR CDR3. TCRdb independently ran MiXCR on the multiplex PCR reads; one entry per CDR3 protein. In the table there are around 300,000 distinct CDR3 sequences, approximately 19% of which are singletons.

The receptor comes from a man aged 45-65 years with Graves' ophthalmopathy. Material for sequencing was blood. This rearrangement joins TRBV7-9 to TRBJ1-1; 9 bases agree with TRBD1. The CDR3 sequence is CASRPGTGLEAFF. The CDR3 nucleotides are TGTGCCAGCAGACCCGGGACAGGGCTTGAAGCTTTCTTT. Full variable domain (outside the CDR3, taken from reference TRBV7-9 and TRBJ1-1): DTGVSQNPRHKITKRGQNVTFRCDPISEHNRLYWYRQTLGQGPEFLTYFQNEAQLEKSRLLSDRFSAERPKGSFSTLEIQRTEQGDSAMYLCASRPGTGLEAFFGQGTRLTVV.